Reported below is one T cell receptor (beta chain). No cognate antigen has been identified for it. The sample holds no much larger clone one base away, and base qualities are not on file. Deletion took 6 bases off V and 4 bases off J, with a span of 18 bases between the germline ends. Looking up the germline V gene yields CDR1 MDHEN and CDR2 SYDVKM. Its CDR3 holds 15 amino acids, cysteine through phenylalanine. Of the read, only the CDR3 DNA is kept; its 45 bases are in frame from base 1. Sequencing was carried out with an Illumina HiSeq 1500. TCRdb's own reprocessing of the public reads used fastp at Q25 and MiXCR and kept productive beta chains. Rows are unified per CDR3 protein, each entry keeping the most common DNA and genes. This sample comprises a few hundred thousand distinct CDR3 sequences, roughly an eighth of them detected only once. About 8.7% of the sample is in the top ten clones. The sample is drawn from a study of T cell repertoires in cytomegalovirus infection (dated by TCRdb to the late 2010s). About the investigation overall: Donor HLA type was relevant to the analysis, because carriage of CMV infection together with the matching HLA type was indicated by public TCR beta signatures. The study at large found these results: The ex vivo response was dominated by HLA-C-restricted CMV-specific TCR beta clonotypes, which also provided the single most frequent clonotype in two of eight donors. Cumulative frequency of public TCR beta family members discriminated carriers of CMV infection plus the relevant HLA type in this cohort and an independent 352-donor cohort.

The rearrangement joined TRBV28 to TRBJ1-1, and TRBD1 may be the D gene, going by 5 matching bases. The sequencing sample was made of PBMCs. The receptor's source is a human donor in good health (CMV status not recorded). Some clones in this sample may be carry-over from other donors' samples. The bases are TGTGCCAGCAGGCCCATGGTGGGGGAAGGCACTGAAGCTTTCTTT. The resulting protein is CASRPMVGEGTEAFF.